Below are 31 T cell receptor beta chains sequenced from a single sample in a study of blood T cell repertoires in COVID-19. Generated by immunoSEQ multiplex PCR, the TCRdb table keeps only in-frame clones and is missing some. The sample has over 200,000 clones; 85% to 90% are singletons. Sequencing was carried out using peripheral blood. Receptors originate from a man aged 18 to 29 with active or convalescent COVID-19.

This chain joins TRBV9 and TRBJ2-7, with D tentatively TRBD2 (6 bases). The length of the CDR3 is 15 residues. V was cut by 3 bases and J by 0 bases, with 13 bases left in between. CDR1 and CDR2 (germline): SGDLS, YYNGEE. CDR3 protein: CASSGVSGPSYEQYF. CDR3 DNA: TGTGCCAGCAGCGGGGTTAGCGGCCCCTCCTACGAGCAGTACTTC.

The genes are TRBV29-1 and TRBJ2-6; no definite D call. This CDR3 is built from 14 residues. V shed 3 bases and J shed 4 bases, with 10 bases lying between them. The V gene's germline CDR1 is SQVTM and CDR2 ANQGSEA. The CDR3 spells CSVDGPAGANVLTF. For the CDR3, the DNA is TGCAGCGTTGATGGGCCAGCCGGGGCCAACGTCCTGACTTTC.

The chain combines TRBV10-2 with TRBJ2-7, with 7 bases lining up with TRBD1. CDR3 length: 13 residues. Germline V gives CDR1 WSHSY, CDR2 SAAADI. J lost 3 bases, V lost 7 bases, and 6 bases had no gene match. As DNA, the CDR3 is TGCGCCAGCAAGGGGACAGTAGACTACGAGCAGTACTTC. Translation: CASKGTVDYEQYF.

This sequence joins TRBV28 and TRBJ1-5; no firm D call. The CDR3 loop spans 15 amino acids. The germline gives CDR1 MDHEN, CDR2 SYDVKM. V gave up 5 bases and J gave up 5 bases, with 16 bases separating them. CDR3 nucleotide sequence: TGTGCCAGCAGTAACAATCCAGTTCTCCATCAGCCCCAGCATTTT. This codes for CASSNNPVLHQPQHF.

This clone occurred once. V and J are TRBV5-4 and TRBJ1-2, with a weak D call TRBD1 (6 bases). This CDR3 region has 13 residues. Trimming took off 4 bases at V and 3 bases at J, with 10 bases between the two ends. Germline loops: CDR1 SGHNT, CDR2 YYREEE (reference sequence). The CDR3 sequence: CASSDRLDYGYTF. The DNA for the CDR3 is TGTGCCAGCAGCGACAGGTTGGACTATGGCTACACCTTC.

The chain recombines TRBV10-3 with TRBJ2-1, with TRBD1 as a possible D gene (6 bases). V lost 10 bases and J lost 4, with 14 bases in between. Germline CDR1 and CDR2: ENHRY and SYGVKD. The CDR3 contains 13 residues. Here the CDR3 DNA reads TGTGCCACTTACCGGGACAAGTACAATGAGCAGTTCTTC. It specifies CATYRDKYNEQFF.

The chain is built from TRBV6-5 and TRBJ2-1; 12 bases fit TRBD2. Germline loops: CDR1 MNHEY, CDR2 SVGAGI. This CDR3 comprises 15 residues. Unmatched junction bases numbered 7, after V lost 6 bases and J lost 7 bases. CDR3 sequence reads: CASRTSGSKANEQFF. The CDR3 nucleotides are TGTGCCAGCAGGACTAGCGGGAGTAAGGCGAATGAGCAGTTCTTC.

CDR3 nucleotide sequence: TGTGCCTGGAGTCGTATCAGCAATGAGCAGTTCTTC. It is translated as CAWSRISNEQFF. V gene TRBV30 combines with J gene TRBJ2-1; D is uncertain. The V gene's germline CDR1 is GTSNPN and CDR2 SVGIG (reference sequence). V lost 2 bases to trimming and J lost 6 bases, with 8 bases between them. The CDR3 extends over 12 amino acids.

The chain carries TRBV24-1 and TRBJ1-1; the match to TRBD1 covers 9 bases. The CDR3 spans 14 residues. V dropped 0 bases and J dropped 11; count of bases not matched to a gene: 6. Germline V gene sequence: CDR1 KGHDR, CDR2 SFDVKD. CDR3 region: CATSDLGTGLGAFF. In nucleotides, the CDR3 is TGTGCCACCAGTGATTTGGGGACAGGGTTAGGCGCTTTCTTT.

This clone was seen once. CDR3 nucleotides: TGTGCCGCCCGTGCCGGCACTGAAGCTTTCTTT. Protein: CAARAGTEAFF. The V and J genes are TRBV6-5 and TRBJ1-1; D remains unclear. Trimming took off 11 bases at V and 4 bases at J, with 11 bases between the two ends. The germline gives CDR1 MNHEY, CDR2 SVGAGI. CDR3 length equals 11 residues.

The V gene is TRBV29-1, the J gene TRBJ2-7; TRBD2 agrees at 8 bases. CDR3 length: 14 residues. Losses at the gene ends were 2 bases for V and 1 base for J; bases not matched to a gene: 4. CDR1 and CDR2 (germline): SQVTM, ANQGSEA. The DNA for the CDR3 is TGCAGCGTTGAAAGCCGGGAGGGGTCCTACGAGCAGTACTTC. This sequence encodes CSVESREGSYEQYF.

The chain has TRBV10-3 and TRBJ2-7, with 7 bases that match TRBD2. The CDR3 extends over 15 amino acids. Germline V CDR1 and CDR2: ENHRY, SYGVKD. V dropped 3 bases and J dropped 5; count of bases not matched to a gene: 10. This CDR3 reads CAISDERRERNEQYF. The CDR3 bases are TGTGCCATCAGTGACGAAAGGCGGGAGCGCAACGAGCAGTACTTC.

V gene TRBV10-1 combines with J gene TRBJ2-2; D is possibly TRBD2 (5 bases). This CDR3 contains 16 residues. CDR1 is WNHNN and CDR2 is SYGVQD in the germline V gene (reference sequence). With 3 bases removed from V and 2 bases from J, the gap between germline ends came to 13 bases. The CDR3 protein is CASSDGMGANTGELFF. The DNA for the CDR3 is TGCGCCAGCAGTGATGGGATGGGAGCAAACACCGGGGAGCTGTTTTTT.

This clone was counted a few times. V usage is TRBV27 and J usage is TRBJ1-4; unclear D gene. Per germline, CDR1 MNHEY and CDR2 SMNVEV (reference sequence). This CDR3 spans 13 amino acids. Trimming cost V 3 bases and J 8 bases, with 10 bases left between them. DNA for the CDR3: TGTGCCAGCAGTTTTGCGGCTGGGGAAAAACTGTTTTTT. This codes for CASSFAAGEKLFF.

The chain employs TRBV28 and TRBJ2-7, with 11 bases that match TRBD1. Per the germline V gene, CDR1 is MDHEN and CDR2 is SYDVKM. The CDR3 runs 16 residues. The V and J ends lost 3 bases and 6 bases, in that order; junction bases with no gene match: 10. In DNA form, the CDR3 reads TGTGCCAGCAGTTTTAGGTTGGGACAGGGGGAGTCCGAGCAGTACTTC. It translates to CASSFRLGQGESEQYF. Supplemented by reference TRBV28 and TRBJ2-7, the full variable domain reads DVKVTQSSRYLVKRTGEKVFLECVQDMDHENMFWYRQDPGLGLRLIYFSYDVKMKEKGDIPEGYSVSREKKERFSLILESASTNQTSMYLCASSFRLGQGESEQYFGPGTRLTVT.

This chain links TRBV7-9 with TRBJ1-6; D is possibly TRBD1 (5 bases). V lost 1 base and J 9 bases, leaving 13 bases between the germline ends. The germline V gene has CDR1 SEHNR and CDR2 FQNEAQ (reference sequence). The CDR3 totals 15 residues. CDR3 loop: CASSLDGQGGSPLHF. Here the CDR3 DNA reads TGTGCCAGCAGCTTAGATGGGCAGGGCGGTTCACCCCTCCACTTT.

The CDR3 is CASSIPQSRLGYTF. The DNA of the CDR3 is TGTGCCAGTAGTATTCCTCAAAGCCGACTTGGCTACACCTTC. This chain joins TRBV19 and TRBJ1-2; no definite D call. Trimming stripped 3 bases from V and 7 bases from J, with 15 bases between. CDR3 length equals 14 residues. Germline V gives CDR1 LNHDA, CDR2 SQIVND (reference sequence).

This clone was counted a few times. This rearrangement joins TRBV4-1 to TRBJ2-1; unclear D gene. This CDR3 contains 16 residues. The V gene's germline CDR1 is MGHRA and CDR2 YSYEKL. V lost 4 bases and J lost 7, with 20 bases in between. As DNA, the CDR3 is TGCGCCAGCAGCCTCAACGTCGGTAGTTACGGTAATGAGCAGTTCTTC. It translates to CASSLNVGSYGNEQFF.

The chain combines TRBV2 with TRBJ1-2, with D possibly TRBD1 on 5 matching bases. The CDR3 consists of 14 residues. Germline CDR1 and CDR2: SNHLY and FYNNEI. Trimming stripped 6 bases from V and 2 bases from J, with 13 bases between. Here the CDR3 reads CASSREGNNYGYTF. The DNA of the CDR3 is TGTGCCAGCAGCCGGGAGGGGAACAACTATGGCTACACCTTC.

The J gene is TRBJ2-7, the V gene TRBV20-1; 8 positions agree with TRBD1. V was clipped by 3 bases and J by 5 bases; unmatched bases: 6. The germline V gene encodes CDR1 DFQATT and CDR2 SNEGSKA (reference sequence). CDR3 size: 13 residues. The CDR3 sequence is CSASWQGAHEQYF. The CDR3 coding sequence is TGCAGTGCTAGTTGGCAGGGGGCGCACGAGCAGTACTTC.

The V call is TRBV5-4, the J call TRBJ1-1; D is possibly TRBD1 (6 bases). The V and J ends lost 4 bases and 4 bases respectively, with 23 bases between them. In germline, CDR1 is SGHNT, CDR2 YYREEE (reference sequence). CDR3 length equals 17 residues. The CDR3 DNA sequence: TGTGCCAGCAGCGCAACAGGGTTCCGGGGACTATTCACTGAAGCTTTCTTT. It is translated as CASSATGFRGLFTEAFF.

The genes are TRBV7-9 and TRBJ2-6, with D tentatively TRBD1 (6 bases). Trimming stripped 5 bases from V and 10 bases from J, with 9 bases between. The CDR3 has 12 amino acids. The V gene's germline CDR1 is SEHNR and CDR2 FQNEAQ (reference sequence). As DNA, the CDR3 is TGTGCCAGCAGCCCTCAGGGGAACGTCCTGACTTTC. Protein product: CASSPQGNVLTF. The full variable domain, with the rest looked up from reference TRBV7-9 and TRBJ2-6, is DTGVSQNPRHKITKRGQNVTFRCDPISEHNRLYWYRQTLGQGPEFLTYFQNEAQLEKSRLLSDRFSAERPKGSFSTLEIQRTEQGDSAMYLCASSPQGNVLTFGAGSRLTVL.

J is TRBJ2-1 and V is TRBV11-3; TRBD2 agrees at 11 bases. Germline CDR1 reads SGHNT; CDR2 reads YENEEA. CDR3 length: 15 residues. With 6 bases clipped from V and 8 bases from J, the junction kept 9 bases outside the gene matches. CDR3 DNA: TGTGCCAGCAGTGCTGCTAGCGGGAGGATCCATGAGCAGTTCTTC. It codes for CASSAASGRIHEQFF.

This chain connects TRBV24-1 to TRBJ2-7, with 9 bases matching TRBD1. Germline CDR1 is KGHDR and CDR2 is SFDVKD. Losses at the gene ends were 6 bases for V and 3 bases for J; bases not matched to a gene: 5. The CDR3 has 14 residues. CDR3 nucleotide sequence: TGTGCCACCAGTCAAGGGACAGGGCACTACGAGCAGTACTTC. It translates to CATSQGTGHYEQYF.

V and J are TRBV25-1 and TRBJ2-3; unclear D gene. CDR1 is MGHDK, CDR2 SYGVNS, per germline. Trimming took off 3 bases at V and 8 bases at J, with 12 bases between the two ends. The CDR3 is made up of 13 amino acids. The CDR3 region has the DNA TGTGCCAGCAGTGACCCGATACCGGGTACGCAGTATTTT. It translates to CASSDPIPGTQYF.

This chain joins TRBV24-1 and TRBJ1-4, with a tentative D call TRBD1 (5 bases). CDR1 is KGHDR, CDR2 SFDVKD, per germline. V gave up 5 bases and J gave up 6 bases, with 12 bases separating them. The CDR3 sequence is 14 residues long. Here the CDR3 DNA reads TGTGCCACCAGTGGGCCGGCACAGGATGAAAAACTGTTTTTT. As protein: CATSGPAQDEKLFF.

The CDR3 loop reads CASSYKRTGVYEQYF. The CDR3 nucleotides are TGTGCCAGCAGTTACAAGAGGACAGGGGTCTACGAGCAGTACTTC. J is TRBJ2-7 and V is TRBV6-5, with 9 bases lining up with TRBD1. This CDR3 has 15 amino acids. Losses at the gene ends were 2 bases for V and 3 bases for J; bases not matched to a gene: 5. Germline CDR1 and CDR2: MNHEY and SVGAGI.

This clone has a single count. The chain recombines TRBV30 with TRBJ2-7; TRBD2 matches 14 bases. CDR1 and CDR2 from the germline V gene are GTSNPN and SVGIG (reference sequence). CDR3 length: 16 residues. V was pared by 5 bases and J by 2 bases, with 8 bases of the junction left unmatched. As DNA, the CDR3 is TGTGCCTGGCGTCGGACTAGCGGGAGGCTTACCTACGAGCAGTACTTC. This gives the protein CAWRRTSGRLTYEQYF.

The J gene is TRBJ2-1, the V gene TRBV11-2, with 11 bases matching TRBD2. The CDR3 length is 15 residues. V was pared by 5 bases and J by 9 bases, with 9 bases of the junction left unmatched. Germline CDR1 and CDR2: SGHAT and FQNNGV. The CDR3 DNA reads TGTGCCAGCAGCGAGAATAGCGGGAGGGTATCTGAGCAGTTCTTC. Translating gives CASSENSGRVSEQFF.

Only a few counts were recorded for this clone. The rearrangement links TRBV19 to TRBJ2-1; the match to TRBD2 covers 10 bases. This CDR3 is built from 15 residues. After removal of 5 bases from V and 2 bases from J, the junction contained 3 bases not matched to a gene. Germline CDR1 reads LNHDA; CDR2 reads SQIVND (reference sequence). CDR3 sequence: CASSPSGSPYNEQFF. DNA for the CDR3: TGTGCCAGTAGTCCTAGCGGGAGCCCCTACAATGAGCAGTTCTTC. The full variable domain, rest sourced from reference TRBV19 and TRBJ2-1, is DGGITQSPKYLFRKEGQNVTLSCEQNLNHDAMYWYRQDPGQGLRLIYYSQIVNDFQKGDIAEGYSVSREKKESFPLTVTSAQKNPTAFYLCASSPSGSPYNEQFFGPGTRLTVL.

The chain uses TRBV6-2 or TRBV6-3 and TRBJ1-5; TRBD1 is a possible D gene (5 bases). The V and J ends lost 3 bases and 6 bases respectively, with 12 bases between them. CDR3 length equals 14 residues. Germline loops: CDR1 MNHEY, CDR2 SVGEGT. CDR3 amino acids: CASSYRAGTQPQHF. CDR3 DNA sequence: TGTGCCAGCAGTTATCGGGCGGGGACTCAGCCCCAGCATTTT.